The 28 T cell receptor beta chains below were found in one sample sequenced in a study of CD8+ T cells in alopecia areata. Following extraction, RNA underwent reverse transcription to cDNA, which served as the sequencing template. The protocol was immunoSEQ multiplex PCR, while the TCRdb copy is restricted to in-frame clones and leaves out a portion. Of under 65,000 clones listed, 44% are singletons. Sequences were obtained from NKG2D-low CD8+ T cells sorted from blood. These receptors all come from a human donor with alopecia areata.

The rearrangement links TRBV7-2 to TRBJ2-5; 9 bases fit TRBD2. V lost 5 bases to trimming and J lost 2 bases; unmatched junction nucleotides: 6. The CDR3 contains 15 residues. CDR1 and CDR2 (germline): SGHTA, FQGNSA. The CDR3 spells CASSVGLATQETQYF. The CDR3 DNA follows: TGTGCCAGCAGCGTCGGACTAGCGACGCAAGAGACCCAGTACTTC. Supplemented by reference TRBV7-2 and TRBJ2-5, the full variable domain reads GAGVSQSPSNKVTEKGKDVELRCDPISGHTALYWYRQSLGQGLEFLIYFQGNSAPDKSGLPSDRFSAERTGGSVSTLTIQRTQQEDSAVYLCASSVGLATQETQYFGPGTRLLVL.

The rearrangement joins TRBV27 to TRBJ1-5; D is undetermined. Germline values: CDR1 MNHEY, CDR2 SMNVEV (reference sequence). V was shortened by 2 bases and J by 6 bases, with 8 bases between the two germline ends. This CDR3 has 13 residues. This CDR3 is CASSLGSGQPQHF. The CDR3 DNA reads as TGTGCCAGCAGTTTAGGGTCAGGTCAGCCCCAGCATTTT.

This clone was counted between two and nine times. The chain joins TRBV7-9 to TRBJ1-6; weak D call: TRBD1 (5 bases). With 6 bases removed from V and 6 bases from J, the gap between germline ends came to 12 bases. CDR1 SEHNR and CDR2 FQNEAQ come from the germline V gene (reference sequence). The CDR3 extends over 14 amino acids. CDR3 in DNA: TGTGCCAGCAGTTTCCAGGGAGCTAATTCACCCCTCCACTTT. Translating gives CASSFQGANSPLHF.

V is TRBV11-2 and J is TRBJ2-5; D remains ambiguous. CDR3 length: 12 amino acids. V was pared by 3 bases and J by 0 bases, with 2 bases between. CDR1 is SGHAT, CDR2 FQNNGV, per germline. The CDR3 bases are TGTGCCAGCAGCTTCGACCAAGAGACCCAGTACTTC. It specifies CASSFDQETQYF.

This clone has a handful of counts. The CDR3 is CASSTRQGANYGYTF. In DNA, the CDR3 is TGTGCCAGTAGTACCCGACAGGGAGCTAACTATGGCTACACCTTC. The rearrangement links TRBV19 to TRBJ1-2; 7 bases match TRBD1. The CDR3 has 15 residues. Germline CDR1 and CDR2: LNHDA and SQIVND (reference sequence). Germline trimming cut 4 bases from V and 0 bases from J; bases unmatched to any gene: 5.

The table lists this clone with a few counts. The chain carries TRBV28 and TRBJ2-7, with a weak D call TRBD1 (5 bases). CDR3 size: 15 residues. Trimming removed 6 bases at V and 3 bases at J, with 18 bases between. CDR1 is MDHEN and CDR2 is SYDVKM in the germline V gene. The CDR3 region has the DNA TGTGCCAGCAGCTCACCTACCGAGACAGACTACGAGCAGTACTTC. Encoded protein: CASSSPTETDYEQYF.

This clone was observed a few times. The CDR3 nucleotides are TGTGCCAGCAGCTCCCGACAGGGGACCTACAATGAGCAGTTCTTC. Protein sequence: CASSSRQGTYNEQFF. The chain links TRBV7-8 to TRBJ2-1; 8 bases are shared with TRBD1. CDR1 and CDR2 (germline): SGHVS, FQNEAQ. The V and J ends lost 4 bases and 2 bases, in that order; junction bases with no gene match: 4. This CDR3 is built from 15 residues.

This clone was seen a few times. The CDR3 nucleotides read TGTGCCAGCAGCGGGGGGCAGGAGCAGTTCTTC. It encodes CASSGGQEQFF. The J gene is TRBJ2-1, the V gene TRBV7-9; D may correspond to TRBD1 or TRBD2 (6 bases each). Trimming cost V 5 bases and J 10 bases, with 9 bases left between them. This CDR3 is built from 11 residues. CDR1 and CDR2 from the germline V gene are SEHNR and FQNEAQ (reference sequence). The complete variable domain, with remaining parts taken from reference TRBV7-9 and TRBJ2-1, reads DTGVSQNPRHKITKRGQNVTFRCDPISEHNRLYWYRQTLGQGPEFLTYFQNEAQLEKSRLLSDRFSAERPKGSFSTLEIQRTEQGDSAMYLCASSGGQEQFFGPGTRLTVL.

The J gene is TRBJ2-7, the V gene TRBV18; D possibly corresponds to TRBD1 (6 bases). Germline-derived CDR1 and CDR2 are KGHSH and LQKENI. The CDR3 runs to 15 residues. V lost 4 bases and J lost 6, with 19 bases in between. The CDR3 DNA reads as TGTGCCAGCTCACACTCTCACAGGGACCCGGCCGAGCAGTACTTC. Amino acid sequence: CASSHSHRDPAEQYF.

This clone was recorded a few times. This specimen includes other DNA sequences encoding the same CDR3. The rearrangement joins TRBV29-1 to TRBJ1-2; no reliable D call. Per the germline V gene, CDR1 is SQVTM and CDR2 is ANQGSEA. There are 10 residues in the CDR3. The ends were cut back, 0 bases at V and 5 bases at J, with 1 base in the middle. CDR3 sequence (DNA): TGCAGCGTTGAAGAGTATGGCTACACCTTC. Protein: CSVEEYGYTF.

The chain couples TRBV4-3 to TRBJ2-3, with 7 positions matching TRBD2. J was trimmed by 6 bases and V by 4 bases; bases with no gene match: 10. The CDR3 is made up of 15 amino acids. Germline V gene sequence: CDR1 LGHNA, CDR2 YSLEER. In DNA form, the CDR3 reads TGCGCCAGCAGCCTGGGAGGGGCCTCGGCGGATACGCAGTATTTT. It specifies CASSLGGASADTQYF.

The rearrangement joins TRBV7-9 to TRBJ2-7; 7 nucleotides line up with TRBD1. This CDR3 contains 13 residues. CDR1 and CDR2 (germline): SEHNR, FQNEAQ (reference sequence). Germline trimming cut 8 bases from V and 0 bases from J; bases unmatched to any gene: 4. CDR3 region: CASAGGSSYEQYF. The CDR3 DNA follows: TGTGCCAGCGCAGGGGGTAGCTCCTACGAGCAGTACTTC.

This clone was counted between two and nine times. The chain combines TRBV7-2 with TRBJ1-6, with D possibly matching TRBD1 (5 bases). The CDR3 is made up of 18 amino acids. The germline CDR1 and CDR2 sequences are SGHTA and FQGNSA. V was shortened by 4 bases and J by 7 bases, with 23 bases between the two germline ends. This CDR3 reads CASSWGMIRSGTNSPLHF. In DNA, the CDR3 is TGTGCCAGCAGCTGGGGGATGATAAGATCAGGGACCAATTCACCCCTCCACTTT.

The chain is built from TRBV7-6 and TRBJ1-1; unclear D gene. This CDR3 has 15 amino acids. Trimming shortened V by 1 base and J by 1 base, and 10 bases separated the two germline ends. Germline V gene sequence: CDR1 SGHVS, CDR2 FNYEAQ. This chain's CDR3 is CASSLGVGRNTEAFF. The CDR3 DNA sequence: TGTGCCAGCAGCTTAGGGGTAGGGAGGAACACTGAAGCTTTCTTT.

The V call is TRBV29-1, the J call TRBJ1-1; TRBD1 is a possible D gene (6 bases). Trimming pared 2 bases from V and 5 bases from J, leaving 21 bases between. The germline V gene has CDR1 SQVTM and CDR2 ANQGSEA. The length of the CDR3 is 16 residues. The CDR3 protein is CSVEPVGGSLWTEAFF. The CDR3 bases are TGCAGCGTTGAACCAGTAGGGGGATCTTTGTGGACTGAAGCTTTCTTT.

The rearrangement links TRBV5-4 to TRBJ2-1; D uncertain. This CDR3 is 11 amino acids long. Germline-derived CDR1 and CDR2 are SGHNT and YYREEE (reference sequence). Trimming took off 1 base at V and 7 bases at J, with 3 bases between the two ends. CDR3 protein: CASSLRNEQFF. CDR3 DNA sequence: TGTGCCAGCAGCTTGAGGAATGAGCAGTTCTTC.

The CDR3 reads CASGTGNGYTF. For the CDR3, the DNA is TGTGCCAGCGGAACAGGGAATGGCTACACCTTC. The gene calls are TRBV28 and TRBJ1-2; tentatively, D is TRBD1 (6 bases). Deletions cut 8 bases from V and 6 bases from J, with 10 bases between. The germline CDR1 and CDR2 sequences are MDHEN and SYDVKM. The CDR3 contains 11 residues.

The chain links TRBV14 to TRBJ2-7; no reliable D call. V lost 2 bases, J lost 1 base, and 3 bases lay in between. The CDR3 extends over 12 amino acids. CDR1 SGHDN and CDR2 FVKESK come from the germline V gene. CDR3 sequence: CASSQSSYEQYF. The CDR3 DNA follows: TGTGCCAGCAGCCAATCGTCCTACGAGCAGTACTTC.

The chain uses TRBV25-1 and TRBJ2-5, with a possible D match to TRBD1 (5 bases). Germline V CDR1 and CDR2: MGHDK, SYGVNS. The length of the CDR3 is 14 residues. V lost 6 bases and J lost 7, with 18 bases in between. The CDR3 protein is CASSPQRGVGTQYF. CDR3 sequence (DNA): TGTGCCAGCAGCCCCCAAAGGGGTGTGGGGACCCAGTACTTC.

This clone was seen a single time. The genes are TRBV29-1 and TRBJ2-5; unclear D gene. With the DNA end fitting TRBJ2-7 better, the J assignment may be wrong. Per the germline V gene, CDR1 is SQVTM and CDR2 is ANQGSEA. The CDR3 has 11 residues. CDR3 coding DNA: TGCAGCGTGCCTCACGGCCCCGAGCAGTACTTC. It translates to CSVPHGPEQYF.

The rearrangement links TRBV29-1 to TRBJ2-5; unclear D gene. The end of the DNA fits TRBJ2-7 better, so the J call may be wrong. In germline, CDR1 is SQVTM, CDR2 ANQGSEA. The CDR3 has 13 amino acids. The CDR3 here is CSVEAGPSYEQYF. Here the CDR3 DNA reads TGCAGCGTTGAGGCTGGGCCCTCCTACGAGCAGTACTTC.

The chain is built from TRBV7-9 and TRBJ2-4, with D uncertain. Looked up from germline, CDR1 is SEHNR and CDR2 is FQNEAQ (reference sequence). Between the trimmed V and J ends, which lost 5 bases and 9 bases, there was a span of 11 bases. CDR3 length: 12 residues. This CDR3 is CASSLATSIQYF. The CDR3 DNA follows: TGTGCCAGCAGCCTCGCGACCAGCATTCAGTACTTC.

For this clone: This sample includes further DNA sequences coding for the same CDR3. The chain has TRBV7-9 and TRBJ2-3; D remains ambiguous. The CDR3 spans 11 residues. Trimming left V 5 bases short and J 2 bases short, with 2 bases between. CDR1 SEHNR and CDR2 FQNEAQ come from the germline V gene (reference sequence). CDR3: CASSLTDTQYF. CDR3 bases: TGTGCCAGCAGCCTCACAGATACGCAGTATTTT.

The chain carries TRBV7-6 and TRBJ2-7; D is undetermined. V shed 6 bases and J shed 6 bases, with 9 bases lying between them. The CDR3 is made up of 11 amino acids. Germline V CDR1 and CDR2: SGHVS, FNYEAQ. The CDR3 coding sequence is TGTGCCAGCAGGCCTCGGCGCGAGCAGTACTTC. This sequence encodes CASRPRREQYF.

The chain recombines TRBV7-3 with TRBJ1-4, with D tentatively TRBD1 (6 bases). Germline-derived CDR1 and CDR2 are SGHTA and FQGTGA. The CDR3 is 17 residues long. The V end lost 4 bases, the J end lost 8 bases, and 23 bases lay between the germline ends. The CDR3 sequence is CASSSTGPGGMEEKLFF. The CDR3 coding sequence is TGTGCCAGCAGCTCCACAGGGCCCGGCGGGATGGAAGAAAAACTGTTTTTT.

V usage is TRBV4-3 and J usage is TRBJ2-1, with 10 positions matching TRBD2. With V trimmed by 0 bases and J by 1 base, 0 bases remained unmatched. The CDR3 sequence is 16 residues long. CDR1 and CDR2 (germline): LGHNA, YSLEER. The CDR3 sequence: CASSQETSGSYNEQFF. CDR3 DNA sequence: TGCGCCAGCAGCCAAGAGACTAGCGGGTCCTACAATGAGCAGTTCTTC.

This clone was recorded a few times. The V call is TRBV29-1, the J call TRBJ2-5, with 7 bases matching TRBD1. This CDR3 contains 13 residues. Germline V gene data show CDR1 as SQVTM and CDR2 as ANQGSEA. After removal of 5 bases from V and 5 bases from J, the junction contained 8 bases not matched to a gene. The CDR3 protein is CSVSGRGRETQYF. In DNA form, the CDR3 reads TGCAGCGTTTCAGGAAGGGGGCGGGAGACCCAGTACTTC. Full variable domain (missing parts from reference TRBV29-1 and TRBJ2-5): SAVISQKPSRDICQRGTSLTIQCQVDSQVTMMFWYRQQPGQSLTLIATANQGSEATYESGFVIDKFPISRPNLTFSTLTVSNMSPEDSSIYLCSVSGRGRETQYFGPGTRLLVL.

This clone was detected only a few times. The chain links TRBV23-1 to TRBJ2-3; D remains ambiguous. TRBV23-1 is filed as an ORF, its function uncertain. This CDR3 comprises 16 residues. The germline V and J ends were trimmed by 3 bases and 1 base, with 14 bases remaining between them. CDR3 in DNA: TGCGCCAGCAGTCAGACGCAGGCAAACCGCACAGATACGCAGTATTTT. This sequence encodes CASSQTQANRTDTQYF.